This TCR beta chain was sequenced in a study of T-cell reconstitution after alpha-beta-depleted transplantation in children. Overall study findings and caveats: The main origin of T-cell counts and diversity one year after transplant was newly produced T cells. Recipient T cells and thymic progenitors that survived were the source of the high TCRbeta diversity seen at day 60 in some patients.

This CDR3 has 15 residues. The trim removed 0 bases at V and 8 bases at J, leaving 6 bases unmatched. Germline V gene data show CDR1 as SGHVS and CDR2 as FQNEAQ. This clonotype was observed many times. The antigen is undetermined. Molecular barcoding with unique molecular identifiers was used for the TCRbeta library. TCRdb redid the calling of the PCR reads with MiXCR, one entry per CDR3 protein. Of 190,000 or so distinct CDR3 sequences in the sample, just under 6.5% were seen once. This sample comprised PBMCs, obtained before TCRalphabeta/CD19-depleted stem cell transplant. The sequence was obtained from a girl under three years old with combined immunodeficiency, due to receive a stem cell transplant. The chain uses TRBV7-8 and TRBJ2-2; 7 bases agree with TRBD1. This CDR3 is CASSLAQGIRGELFF. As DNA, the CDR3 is TGTGCCAGCAGCTTAGCACAGGGGATTAGGGGGGAGCTGTTTTTT.